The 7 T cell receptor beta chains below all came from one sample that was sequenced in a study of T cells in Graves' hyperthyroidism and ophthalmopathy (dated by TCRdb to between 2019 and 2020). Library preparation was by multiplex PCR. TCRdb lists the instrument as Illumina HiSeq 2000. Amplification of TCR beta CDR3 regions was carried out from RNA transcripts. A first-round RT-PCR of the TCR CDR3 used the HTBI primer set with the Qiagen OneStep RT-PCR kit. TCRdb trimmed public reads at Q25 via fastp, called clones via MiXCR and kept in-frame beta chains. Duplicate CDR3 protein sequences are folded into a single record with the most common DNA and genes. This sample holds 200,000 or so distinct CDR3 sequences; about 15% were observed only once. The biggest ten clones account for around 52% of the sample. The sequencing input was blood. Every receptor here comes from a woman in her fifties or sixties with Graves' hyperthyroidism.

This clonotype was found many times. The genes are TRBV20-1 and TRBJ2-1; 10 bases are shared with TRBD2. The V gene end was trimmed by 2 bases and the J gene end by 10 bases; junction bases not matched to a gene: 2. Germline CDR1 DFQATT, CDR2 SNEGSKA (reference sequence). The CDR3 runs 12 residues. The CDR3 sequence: CSARLAGEEQFF. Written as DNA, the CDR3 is TGCAGTGCTAGACTAGCGGGAGAAGAGCAGTTCTTC.

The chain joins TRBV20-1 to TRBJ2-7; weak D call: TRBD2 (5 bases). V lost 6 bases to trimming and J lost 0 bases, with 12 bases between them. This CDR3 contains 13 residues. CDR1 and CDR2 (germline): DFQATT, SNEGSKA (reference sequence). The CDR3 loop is CSAPGLSSYEQYF. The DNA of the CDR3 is TGCAGTGCACCAGGACTTTCCTCCTACGAGCAGTACTTC.

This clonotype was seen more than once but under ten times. In DNA, the CDR3 is TGTGCCAGCAGCTCATATGGACAGGGGATTTATAGCAATCAGCCCCAGCATTTT. Its translation: CASSSYGQGIYSNQPQHF. The rearrangement links TRBV7-9 to TRBJ1-5; 9 positions match TRBD1. Trimming cost V 4 bases and J 0 bases; bases outside gene matches: 10. The CDR3 length is 18 residues. The V gene's germline CDR1 is SEHNR and CDR2 FQNEAQ (reference sequence).

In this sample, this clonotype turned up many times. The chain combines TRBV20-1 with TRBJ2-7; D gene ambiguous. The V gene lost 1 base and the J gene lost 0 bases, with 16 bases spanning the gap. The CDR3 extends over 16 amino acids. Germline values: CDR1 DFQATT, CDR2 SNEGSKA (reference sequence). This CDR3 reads CSARGIGEDYSYEQYF. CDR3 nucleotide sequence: TGCAGTGCTAGAGGAATTGGTGAGGATTACTCCTACGAGCAGTACTTC.

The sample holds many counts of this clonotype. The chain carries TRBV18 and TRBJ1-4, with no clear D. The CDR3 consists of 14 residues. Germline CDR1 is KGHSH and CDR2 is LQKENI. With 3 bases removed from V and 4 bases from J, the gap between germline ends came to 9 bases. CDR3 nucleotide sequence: TGTGCCAGCTCACCCCGGGCCGTTAATGAAAAACTGTTTTTT. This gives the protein CASSPRAVNEKLFF. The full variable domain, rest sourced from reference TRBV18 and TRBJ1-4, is NAGVMQNPRHLVRRRGQEARLRCSPMKGHSHVYWYRQLPEEGLKFMVYLQKENIIDESGMPKERFSAEFPKEGPSILRIQQVVRGDSAAYFCASSPRAVNEKLFFGSGTQLSVL.

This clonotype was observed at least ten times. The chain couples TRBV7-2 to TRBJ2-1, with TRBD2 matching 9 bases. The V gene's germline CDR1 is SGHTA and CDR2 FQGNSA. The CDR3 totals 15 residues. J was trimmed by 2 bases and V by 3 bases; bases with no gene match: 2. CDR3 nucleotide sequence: TGTGCCAGCAGCTTTAGCGGGAGCCCCTACAATGAGCAGTTCTTC. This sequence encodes CASSFSGSPYNEQFF.

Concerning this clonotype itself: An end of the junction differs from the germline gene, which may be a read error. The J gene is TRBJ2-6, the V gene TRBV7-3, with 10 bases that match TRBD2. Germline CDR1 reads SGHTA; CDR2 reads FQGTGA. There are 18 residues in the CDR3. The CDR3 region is CASSLQLAGSSGANALTF. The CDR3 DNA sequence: TGTGCCAGCAGCCTCCAACTAGCGGGAAGCTCTGGGGCCAACGCCCTGACTTTC.